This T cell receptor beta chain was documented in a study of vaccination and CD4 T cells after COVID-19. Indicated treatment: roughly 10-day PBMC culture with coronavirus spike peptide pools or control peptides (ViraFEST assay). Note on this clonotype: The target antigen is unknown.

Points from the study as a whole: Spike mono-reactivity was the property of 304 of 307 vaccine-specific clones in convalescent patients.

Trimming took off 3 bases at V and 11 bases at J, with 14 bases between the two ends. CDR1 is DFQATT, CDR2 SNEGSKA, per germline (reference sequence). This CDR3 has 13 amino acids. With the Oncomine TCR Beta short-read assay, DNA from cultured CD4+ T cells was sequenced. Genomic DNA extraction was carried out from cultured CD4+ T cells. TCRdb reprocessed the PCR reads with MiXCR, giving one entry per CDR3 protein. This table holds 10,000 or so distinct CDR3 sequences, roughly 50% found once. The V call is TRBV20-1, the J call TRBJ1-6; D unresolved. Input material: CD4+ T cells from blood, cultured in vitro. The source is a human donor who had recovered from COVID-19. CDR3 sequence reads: CSASASGAPPLHF. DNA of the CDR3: TGCAGTGCTAGTGCCTCCGGAGCCCCACCCCTCCACTTT.